The entry below describes one T cell receptor beta chain. The antigen is not known. Triplicate sorts of 300,000 cells per CD8+ subset. The entry originates in a study of CXCR3-negative and CXCR3-positive naive CD8 T cells. Turning to the study itself: A total of about 140 million TRB reads was generated, with about 1.5 +/- 0.3 million per library. The study's findings and limits: Sequencing showed both naive subsets with comparably high diversity, and memory CD8+ cells much lower. The naive subsets expressed comparable surface CD5, and the authors inferred TCR strength from TRB CDR3 properties.

The libraries of TRB cDNA were prepared using 5' RACE with UMI labels. For each CDR3 protein, TCRdb gives one entry from its re-call of the 5' RACE reads, without DNA. This repertoire includes 30,000 to 40,000 distinct CDR3 sequences. Germline loops: CDR1 SGHTA, CDR2 FQGTGA. The CDR3 sequence is 14 residues long. The origin of this receptor is a human donor in good health. Some clones in this sample may be carry-over from other donors' samples. The chain links TRBV7-3 to TRBJ1-1. The sample comprised memory CD8+ T cells from blood. CDR3 residues: CASSLSGWNTEAFF.